The 13 T cell receptor beta chains given below trace back to one sample, sequenced in a study of T cell repertoires in cytomegalovirus infection. MiXCR, applied by TCRdb to the reads, yields one record per CDR3 protein. In the table there are around 280,000 distinct CDR3 sequences, roughly a tenth of which are singletons. Sequencing was carried out using PBMCs. The receptors derive from a human donor in good health (CMV status not recorded). Some clones in this sample may be carry-over from other donors' samples.

This clonotype appeared a few times. The chain uses TRBV20-1 and TRBJ2-1; perhaps TRBD2 as D (5 bases). Germline CDR1 and CDR2: DFQATT and SNEGSKA (reference sequence). Trimming removed 2 bases at V and 4 bases at J, with 9 bases between. The CDR3 is 13 amino acids. The CDR3 nucleotides read TGCAGTGCTAGACGGGGTTTATACAATGAGCAGTTCTTC. It encodes CSARRGLYNEQFF.

The rearrangement uses TRBV9 and TRBJ1-1; weak D call: TRBD1 (5 bases). Germline V gene sequence: CDR1 SGDLS, CDR2 YYNGEE. The ends were cut back, 6 bases at V and 5 bases at J, with 17 bases in the middle. This CDR3 is 14 amino acids long. CDR3 in DNA: TGTGCCAGCACCATCTACGAGGGGAAGACTGAAGCTTTCTTT. Translated: CASTIYEGKTEAFF.

This clonotype was counted ten times or more. The genes are TRBV6-5 and TRBJ1-6; unclear D gene. V dropped 3 bases and J dropped 11 bases, with 8 bases sitting between them. The germline CDR1 and CDR2 sequences are MNHEY and SVGAGI. This CDR3 region has 12 residues. The CDR3 bases are TGTGCCAGCAGTTATTCCCAGGCACCCCTCCACTTT. This codes for CASSYSQAPLHF.

The rearrangement uses TRBV19 and TRBJ1-5; 8 nucleotides align to TRBD1. Germline V gives CDR1 LNHDA, CDR2 SQIVND (reference sequence). V lost 3 bases to trimming and J lost 3 bases; unmatched junction nucleotides: 13. The CDR3 is made up of 18 amino acids. In DNA form, the CDR3 reads TGTGCCAGTAGTATCCAAAGTGGGGGGACAGGCTACAATCAGCCCCAGCATTTT. Amino acids: CASSIQSGGTGYNQPQHF.

The chain joins TRBV29-1 to TRBJ1-2; D remains ambiguous. V was cut by 3 bases and J by 3 bases, with 8 bases left in between. Germline CDR1 and CDR2: SQVTM and ANQGSEA. The CDR3 is made up of 12 amino acids. CDR3 sequence: CSVDMSDYGYTF. DNA for the CDR3: TGCAGCGTTGACATGTCAGACTATGGCTACACCTTC.

This clonotype has a handful of counts. CDR3 residues: CASTPGRGGETQYF. CDR3 sequence (DNA): TGCGCCAGCACCCCGGGCCGCGGGGGAGAGACCCAGTACTTC. The genes are TRBV5-1 and TRBJ2-5; 7 nucleotides align to TRBD2. CDR1 and CDR2 from the germline V gene are SGHRS and YFSETQ. The J segment lost 4 bases and the V segment lost 6 bases, leaving 9 bases of the junction unmatched. The CDR3 spans 14 residues.

This chain joins TRBV12-3 or TRBV12-4 and TRBJ2-7; D remains unclear. Trimming stripped 6 bases from V and 1 base from J, with 7 bases between. The CDR3 contains 12 residues. This chain's CDR3 is CASSSLSYEQYF. For the CDR3, the DNA is TGTGCCAGCAGCTCCCTGTCCTACGAGCAGTACTTC.

This rearrangement joins TRBV6-6 to TRBJ2-6; D is ambiguous. CDR1 and CDR2 from the germline V gene are MNHNY and SVGAGI (reference sequence). Trimming cost V 6 bases and J 2 bases, with 11 bases left between them. The CDR3 is made up of 15 amino acids. This CDR3 reads CASSDGQAGANVLTF. CDR3 coding DNA: TGTGCCAGCAGCGACGGGCAGGCTGGGGCCAACGTCCTGACTTTC.

Ten or more counts support this clonotype. This chain links TRBV3-1 with TRBJ1-1, with D possibly TRBD1 on 5 matching bases. Germline loops: CDR1 LGHDT, CDR2 YNNKEL (reference sequence). This CDR3 spans 14 amino acids. Trimming left V 1 base short and J 6 bases short, with 12 bases between. DNA for the CDR3: TGTGCCAGCAGCCAAGGTGGGGGTCACGCTGAAGCTTTCTTT. Translation: CASSQGGGHAEAFF.

This clonotype was detected many times. This chain connects TRBV20-1 to TRBJ2-3; no clear D gene. V was cut by 0 bases and J by 1 base, with 5 bases left in between. Germline V CDR1 and CDR2: DFQATT, SNEGSKA (reference sequence). The CDR3 totals 13 residues. The CDR3 protein is CSARDTGTDTQYF. Here the CDR3 DNA reads TGCAGTGCTAGAGATACCGGCACAGATACGCAGTATTTT.

This clonotype has ten or more counts. The genes are TRBV7-8 and TRBJ1-2; D is unclear. Germline lookup yields CDR1 SGHVS and CDR2 FQNEAQ. V dropped 1 base and J dropped 4 bases, with 7 bases sitting between them. CDR3 size: 13 residues. The CDR3 region is CASSLGAGYGYTF. Here the CDR3 DNA reads TGTGCCAGCAGCTTAGGAGCAGGCTATGGCTACACCTTC.

There are many counts of this clonotype. The V gene is TRBV12-3 or TRBV12-4, the J gene TRBJ2-7; D is perhaps TRBD1 (5 bases). Deletions cut 6 bases from V and 4 bases from J, with 7 bases between. CDR3 length: 11 amino acids. The CDR3 DNA sequence: TGTGCCAGCAGCAGGGCGTACGAGCAGTACTTC. Translation: CASSRAYEQYF.

Ten or more counts support this clonotype. The V and J genes are TRBV7-2 and TRBJ1-3, with D possibly matching TRBD1 (5 bases). Trimming left V 5 bases short and J 0 bases short, with 11 bases between. CDR3 length: 15 residues. Germline lookup yields CDR1 SGHTA and CDR2 FQGNSA. The CDR3 is CASSLGHSSGNTIYF. In DNA form, the CDR3 reads TGTGCCAGCAGCCTCGGACACAGCTCTGGAAACACCATATATTTT.